This TCR beta chain stems from a study of T cell changes during pregnancy in multiple sclerosis. Profiled with immunoSEQ multiplex PCR; TCRdb holds only in-frame clones, not every one. The data contain approximately 70,000 clones, 92% of them seen just once; the ten biggest clones take up 1.3% to 1.5%. J was trimmed by 4 bases and V by 4 bases; bases with no gene match: 6. The CDR3 loop spans 14 amino acids. CDR1 and CDR2 from the germline V gene are SGHDT and YYEEEE. The specimen comprised peripheral blood, sampled in the second trimester of pregnancy. V usage is TRBV5-6 and J usage is TRBJ2-5, with TRBD1 matching over 8 bases. This sequence originates from a female donor in good health, enrolled as a control in a pregnancy study. CDR3 residues: CASSRWTGRETQYF. The CDR3 DNA is TGTGCCAGCAGCCGATGGACAGGGAGAGAGACCCAGTACTTC.